Presented here are 26 T cell receptor beta chains from one specimen sequenced in a study of cytomegalovirus exposure and HLA in healthy donors. PCR amplification relied on 60 Vbeta primers (plus 13 Jbeta primers). The table came from immunoSEQ multiplex PCR; TCRdb's copy has only in-frame clones and leaves some out. There are 50,000 to 65,000 clones in the sample; around 72% occur only once, and around 3.1% lies in the top ten. The source material was PBMCs. Receptors originate from a man between 18 and 35 years old in good health and CMV-seronegative.

The sample holds a few counts of this clone. The gene calls are TRBV7-9 and TRBJ1-4; TRBD1 might be the D (6 bases). The ends were cut back, 8 bases at V and 0 bases at J, with 16 bases in the middle. The CDR3 consists of 16 residues. Per the germline V gene, CDR1 is SEHNR and CDR2 is FQNEAQ (reference sequence). CDR3 amino acids: CASGQRLLATNEKLFF. CDR3 coding DNA: TGTGCCAGCGGACAGCGTCTCCTTGCAACTAATGAAAAACTGTTTTTT.

V gene TRBV28 combines with J gene TRBJ1-2, with TRBD1 identical over 7 bases. The J segment lost 3 bases and the V segment lost 6 bases, leaving 13 bases of the junction unmatched. CDR1 MDHEN and CDR2 SYDVKM come from the germline V gene. The CDR3 has 16 amino acids. The CDR3 here is CASRFNSPGQHYGYTF. The DNA for the CDR3 is TGTGCCAGCAGATTTAACTCCCCGGGACAGCACTATGGCTACACCTTC.

In its sample, this clone was seen a few times. The V and J genes are TRBV6-1 and TRBJ2-3; TRBD1 might be the D (5 bases). V was pared by 1 base and J by 3 bases, with 14 bases between. The CDR3 covers 16 residues. Germline CDR1 is MNHNS and CDR2 is SASEGT. As DNA, the CDR3 is TGTGCCAGCAGTGAAGATGTAGCTAAGGGGACAGATACGCAGTATTTT. It is translated as CASSEDVAKGTDTQYF.

The chain is built from TRBV7-2 and TRBJ2-7; 7 bases map to TRBD1. The CDR3 contains 13 residues. Germline V CDR1 and CDR2: SGHTA, FQGNSA. V lost 5 bases, J lost 1 base, and 2 bases stayed unmatched. CDR3 in DNA: TGTGCCAGCAGCCGACAGGGATCCTACGAGCAGTACTTC. Protein: CASSRQGSYEQYF.

This CDR3 is CASSIPGSGYTF. Here the CDR3 DNA reads TGTGCCAGTAGTATTCCGGGGTCTGGCTACACCTTC. J is TRBJ1-2 and V is TRBV19; the D is unclear. The germline CDR1 and CDR2 sequences are LNHDA and SQIVND (reference sequence). The CDR3 spans 12 residues. V gave up 3 bases and J gave up 7 bases, with 9 bases separating them. The full variable domain, in which reference TRBV19 and TRBJ1-2 provide the parts outside the CDR3, is DGGITQSPKYLFRKEGQNVTLSCEQNLNHDAMYWYRQDPGQGLRLIYYSQIVNDFQKGDIAEGYSVSREKKESFPLTVTSAQKNPTAFYLCASSIPGSGYTFGSGTRLTVV.

The chain couples TRBV5-1 to TRBJ2-5, with D possibly being TRBD2 (5 bases). Deletions cut 1 base from V and 8 bases from J, with 12 bases between. The CDR3 runs 13 residues. Germline CDR1 is SGHRS and CDR2 is YFSETQ. The CDR3 protein is CASSLNPTGTQYF. The CDR3 DNA reads TGCGCCAGCAGCTTGAACCCCACGGGAACCCAGTACTTC.

For this clone: The same CDR3 also results from other DNA sequences found in this sample. Here the CDR3 DNA reads TGTGCCAGCAGCCAAGAGCTAGGACAGGGGAACACTGAAGCTTTCTTT. This sequence encodes CASSQELGQGNTEAFF. V is TRBV4-2 and J is TRBJ1-1, with 8 bases that match TRBD1. J lost 1 base, V lost 0 bases, and 4 bases had no gene match. The CDR3 is 16 amino acids. CDR1 is LGHNA, CDR2 YNFKEQ, per germline.

This chain joins TRBV27 and TRBJ2-3; weak D call: TRBD2 (7 bases). Per the germline V gene, CDR1 is MNHEY and CDR2 is SMNVEV (reference sequence). The CDR3 is 15 amino acids. Trimming left V 6 bases short and J 6 bases short, with 19 bases between. Written as DNA, the CDR3 is TGTGCCAGCAGACCTTTGGCAGGGGAGGGGGATACGCAGTATTTT. Its translation is CASRPLAGEGDTQYF.

The V and J genes are TRBV10-1 and TRBJ2-7, with 7 bases matching TRBD1. Germline V gene lookup returns CDR1 WNHNN and CDR2 SYGVQD (reference sequence). Unmatched junction bases numbered 4, after V lost 5 bases and J lost 0 bases. This CDR3 has 14 amino acids. CDR3 DNA sequence: TGCGCCAGCAGTACCGGACAGGCCTCCTACGAGCAGTACTTC. Translation: CASSTGQASYEQYF.

This clone was detected only a few times. This chain connects TRBV6-1 to TRBJ2-1; TRBD2 matches 12 bases. Germline CDR1 reads MNHNS; CDR2 reads SASEGT. This CDR3 is built from 15 residues. V lost 6 bases, J lost 3 bases, and 3 bases stayed unmatched. In DNA, the CDR3 is TGTGCCAGCAGCCGACTAGCGGGAGACTACAATGAGCAGTTCTTC. This sequence encodes CASSRLAGDYNEQFF.

J is TRBJ1-2 and V is TRBV9; D might be TRBD1 (5 bases). Germline-derived CDR1 and CDR2 are SGDLS and YYNGEE. The CDR3 consists of 13 residues. Trimming shortened V by 4 bases and J by 8 bases, and 15 bases separated the two germline ends. DNA for the CDR3: TGTGCCAGCAGCACCGGGACTGCGGCAGGCTACACCTTC. Protein sequence: CASSTGTAAGYTF. Filled out from reference TRBV9 and TRBJ1-2, the complete variable domain reads DSGVTQTPKHLITATGQRVTLRCSPRSGDLSVYWYQQSLDQGLQFLIQYYNGEERAKGNILERFSAQQFPDLHSELNLSSLELGDSALYFCASSTGTAAGYTFGSGTRLTVV.

This clone was found a few times. The V and J genes are TRBV7-2 and TRBJ2-1; TRBD2 matches 8 bases. V shed 5 bases and J 9 bases; nucleotides not matched to a gene: 9. From germline, CDR1 is SGHTA and CDR2 FQGNSA. CDR3 size: 14 residues. For the CDR3, the DNA is TGTGCCAGCAGCCCACAAGCGGGAGCGGCTGAGCAGTTCTTC. Its translation is CASSPQAGAAEQFF.

This clone has only a few counts. This chain uses TRBV10-3 with TRBJ1-1; D is undetermined. Germline V gene sequence: CDR1 ENHRY, CDR2 SYGVKD. Trimming cost V 3 bases and J 12 bases, with 14 bases left between them. CDR3 length equals 12 residues. CDR3 nucleotide sequence: TGTGCCATCAGTGAAGGACGGGGAGTAACTTTCTTT. Translated, it gives CAISEGRGVTFF.

This clone appeared a single time. The chain carries TRBV7-2 and TRBJ1-6, with 8 bases fitting TRBD1. The V gene's germline CDR1 is SGHTA and CDR2 FQGNSA. Germline trimming cut 6 bases from V and 6 bases from J; bases unmatched to any gene: 4. CDR3 length: 14 amino acids. The CDR3 DNA is TGTGCCAGCAGTGACAGGGGTGGTAATTCACCCCTCCACTTT. This translates into CASSDRGGNSPLHF.

This clone was seen a handful of times. The V and J genes are TRBV5-4 and TRBJ2-2; 14 nucleotides agree with TRBD2. The CDR3 runs 18 residues. Germline trimming cut 3 bases from V and 4 bases from J; bases unmatched to any gene: 8. Germline V gives CDR1 SGHNT, CDR2 YYREEE (reference sequence). This CDR3 is CASSSVGTSGRGTGELFF. The CDR3 nucleotides read TGTGCCAGCAGCTCCGTTGGGACTAGCGGGAGAGGCACCGGGGAGCTGTTTTTT. Filled out from reference TRBV5-4 and TRBJ2-2, the complete variable domain reads ETGVTQSPTHLIKTRGQQVTLRCSSQSGHNTVSWYQQALGQGPQFIFQYYREEENGRGNFPPRFSGLQFPNYSSELNVNALELDDSALYLCASSSVGTSGRGTGELFFGEGSRLTVL.

J is TRBJ2-7 and V is TRBV27; maybe TRBD1 (6 bases). The CDR3 is made up of 14 amino acids. V gave up 8 bases and J gave up 3 bases, with 17 bases separating them. Looked up from germline, CDR1 is MNHEY and CDR2 is SMNVEV (reference sequence). As DNA, the CDR3 is TGTGCCAGCGGGAACAGGGAACTCCGCTACGAGCAGTACTTC. It codes for CASGNRELRYEQYF.

This clone was counted once. This chain connects TRBV4-2 to TRBJ2-2; TRBD2 aligns across 11 bases. There are 16 residues in the CDR3. J lost 6 bases, V lost 0 bases, and 3 bases had no gene match. Germline V lookup: CDR1 LGHNA, CDR2 YNFKEQ. The CDR3 region is CASSQELAGASGELFF. The CDR3 bases are TGTGCCAGCAGCCAAGAACTAGCGGGAGCCTCCGGGGAGCTGTTTTTT.

This clone has more than one count but fewer than ten. V usage is TRBV5-1 and J usage is TRBJ2-4, with D possibly being TRBD1 (5 bases). V was trimmed by 3 bases and J by 8 bases, leaving 12 bases between them. CDR1 and CDR2 from the germline V gene are SGHRS and YFSETQ. CDR3 length: 13 amino acids. CDR3 region: CASSSQEGDIQYF. The DNA of the CDR3 is TGCGCCAGCAGCTCGCAGGAAGGGGACATTCAGTACTTC.

CDR3 region: CAWGQGGRNTQYF. The CDR3, as DNA: TGTGCCTGGGGACAGGGGGGCAGGAATACGCAGTATTTT. The rearrangement links TRBV30 to TRBJ2-3; 10 nucleotides agree with TRBD1. CDR3 size: 13 residues. Germline CDR1 is GTSNPN and CDR2 is SVGIG (reference sequence). With V trimmed by 5 bases and J by 7 bases, 6 bases remained unmatched.

The rearrangement links TRBV28 to TRBJ2-7, with D perhaps matching TRBD2 (6 bases). Germline V gives CDR1 MDHEN, CDR2 SYDVKM. CDR3 size: 14 residues. With 9 bases removed from V and 2 bases from J, the gap between germline ends came to 17 bases. The CDR3 nucleotides read TGTGCCAGTTGTAGTGGTGGAGGGACCTACGAGCAGTACTTC. This codes for CASCSGGGTYEQYF. The full variable domain, in which reference TRBV28 and TRBJ2-7 provide the parts outside the CDR3, is DVKVTQSSRYLVKRTGEKVFLECVQDMDHENMFWYRQDPGLGLRLIYFSYDVKMKEKGDIPEGYSVSREKKERFSLILESASTNQTSMYLCASCSGGGTYEQYFGPGTRLTVT.

The chain carries TRBV5-1 and TRBJ1-1; possibly TRBD1 for D (6 bases). Trimming pared 2 bases from V and 1 base from J, leaving 12 bases between. This CDR3 is 15 amino acids long. Germline V gives CDR1 SGHRS, CDR2 YFSETQ. Written as DNA, the CDR3 is TGCGCCAGCAGCTTACCAGGGACACCGAACACTGAAGCTTTCTTT. This sequence encodes CASSLPGTPNTEAFF.

The chain is built from TRBV7-9 and TRBJ2-3, with D tentatively TRBD2 (6 bases). The ends were cut back, 8 bases at V and 3 bases at J, with 12 bases in the middle. Looked up from germline, CDR1 is SEHNR and CDR2 is FQNEAQ (reference sequence). This CDR3 region has 13 residues. CDR3 in amino acids: CASVGSGTDTQYF. CDR3 nucleotides: TGTGCCAGCGTAGGGAGCGGGACAGATACGCAGTATTTT.

V usage is TRBV5-4 and J usage is TRBJ2-2, with TRBD2 matching 12 bases. From germline, CDR1 is SGHNT and CDR2 YYREEE (reference sequence). The CDR3 is made up of 18 amino acids. V dropped 1 base and J dropped 4; count of bases not matched to a gene: 8. CDR3 in amino acids: CASSLYLAGGFVTGELFF. As DNA, the CDR3 is TGTGCCAGCAGCTTGTACCTAGCGGGAGGGTTTGTCACCGGGGAGCTGTTTTTT.

This clone was seen a few times. The chain is built from TRBV29-1 and TRBJ2-7; 8 bases are a match to TRBD1. CDR1 and CDR2 (germline): SQVTM, ANQGSEA. The CDR3 contains 12 residues. The V gene end was trimmed by 6 bases and the J gene end by 2 bases; junction bases not matched to a gene: 3. CDR3 coding DNA: TGCAGCGTGGCGACAGGGGCCTACGAGCAGTACTTC. Encoded protein: CSVATGAYEQYF.

This clone was found once. The chain recombines TRBV5-1 with TRBJ2-7; D perhaps matches TRBD1 (6 bases). The CDR3 loop spans 15 amino acids. Trimming pared 1 base from V and 0 bases from J, leaving 11 bases between. The germline V gene encodes CDR1 SGHRS and CDR2 YFSETQ. CDR3 bases: TGCGCCAGCAGCTTGACAGTGGGGGCCTCCTACGAGCAGTACTTC. This translates into CASSLTVGASYEQYF.

The chain combines TRBV6-1 with TRBJ2-7; TRBD1 is a possible D gene (6 bases). The germline CDR1 and CDR2 sequences are MNHNS and SASEGT. V was pared by 4 bases and J by 0 bases, with 13 bases between. The CDR3 contains 15 residues. The CDR3 DNA follows: TGTGCCAGCAGTGCGATTACAGGGAGCTCCTACGAGCAGTACTTC. Translation gives CASSAITGSSYEQYF.